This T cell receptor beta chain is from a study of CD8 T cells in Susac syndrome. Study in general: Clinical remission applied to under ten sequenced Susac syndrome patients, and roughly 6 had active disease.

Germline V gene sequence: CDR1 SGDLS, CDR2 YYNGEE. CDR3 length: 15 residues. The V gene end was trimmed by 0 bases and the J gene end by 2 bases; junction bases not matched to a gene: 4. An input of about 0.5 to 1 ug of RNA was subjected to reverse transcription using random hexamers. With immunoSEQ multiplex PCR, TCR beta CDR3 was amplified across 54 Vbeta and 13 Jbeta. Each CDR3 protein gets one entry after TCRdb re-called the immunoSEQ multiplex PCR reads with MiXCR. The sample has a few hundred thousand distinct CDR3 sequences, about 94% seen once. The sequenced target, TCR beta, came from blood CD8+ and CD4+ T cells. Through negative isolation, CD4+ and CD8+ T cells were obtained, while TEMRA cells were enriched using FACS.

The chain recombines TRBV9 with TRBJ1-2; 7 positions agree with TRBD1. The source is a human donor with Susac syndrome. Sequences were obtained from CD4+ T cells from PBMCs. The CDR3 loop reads CASSVEAGGNYGYTF. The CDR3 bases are TGTGCCAGCAGCGTAGAGGCAGGGGGAAACTATGGCTACACCTTC.